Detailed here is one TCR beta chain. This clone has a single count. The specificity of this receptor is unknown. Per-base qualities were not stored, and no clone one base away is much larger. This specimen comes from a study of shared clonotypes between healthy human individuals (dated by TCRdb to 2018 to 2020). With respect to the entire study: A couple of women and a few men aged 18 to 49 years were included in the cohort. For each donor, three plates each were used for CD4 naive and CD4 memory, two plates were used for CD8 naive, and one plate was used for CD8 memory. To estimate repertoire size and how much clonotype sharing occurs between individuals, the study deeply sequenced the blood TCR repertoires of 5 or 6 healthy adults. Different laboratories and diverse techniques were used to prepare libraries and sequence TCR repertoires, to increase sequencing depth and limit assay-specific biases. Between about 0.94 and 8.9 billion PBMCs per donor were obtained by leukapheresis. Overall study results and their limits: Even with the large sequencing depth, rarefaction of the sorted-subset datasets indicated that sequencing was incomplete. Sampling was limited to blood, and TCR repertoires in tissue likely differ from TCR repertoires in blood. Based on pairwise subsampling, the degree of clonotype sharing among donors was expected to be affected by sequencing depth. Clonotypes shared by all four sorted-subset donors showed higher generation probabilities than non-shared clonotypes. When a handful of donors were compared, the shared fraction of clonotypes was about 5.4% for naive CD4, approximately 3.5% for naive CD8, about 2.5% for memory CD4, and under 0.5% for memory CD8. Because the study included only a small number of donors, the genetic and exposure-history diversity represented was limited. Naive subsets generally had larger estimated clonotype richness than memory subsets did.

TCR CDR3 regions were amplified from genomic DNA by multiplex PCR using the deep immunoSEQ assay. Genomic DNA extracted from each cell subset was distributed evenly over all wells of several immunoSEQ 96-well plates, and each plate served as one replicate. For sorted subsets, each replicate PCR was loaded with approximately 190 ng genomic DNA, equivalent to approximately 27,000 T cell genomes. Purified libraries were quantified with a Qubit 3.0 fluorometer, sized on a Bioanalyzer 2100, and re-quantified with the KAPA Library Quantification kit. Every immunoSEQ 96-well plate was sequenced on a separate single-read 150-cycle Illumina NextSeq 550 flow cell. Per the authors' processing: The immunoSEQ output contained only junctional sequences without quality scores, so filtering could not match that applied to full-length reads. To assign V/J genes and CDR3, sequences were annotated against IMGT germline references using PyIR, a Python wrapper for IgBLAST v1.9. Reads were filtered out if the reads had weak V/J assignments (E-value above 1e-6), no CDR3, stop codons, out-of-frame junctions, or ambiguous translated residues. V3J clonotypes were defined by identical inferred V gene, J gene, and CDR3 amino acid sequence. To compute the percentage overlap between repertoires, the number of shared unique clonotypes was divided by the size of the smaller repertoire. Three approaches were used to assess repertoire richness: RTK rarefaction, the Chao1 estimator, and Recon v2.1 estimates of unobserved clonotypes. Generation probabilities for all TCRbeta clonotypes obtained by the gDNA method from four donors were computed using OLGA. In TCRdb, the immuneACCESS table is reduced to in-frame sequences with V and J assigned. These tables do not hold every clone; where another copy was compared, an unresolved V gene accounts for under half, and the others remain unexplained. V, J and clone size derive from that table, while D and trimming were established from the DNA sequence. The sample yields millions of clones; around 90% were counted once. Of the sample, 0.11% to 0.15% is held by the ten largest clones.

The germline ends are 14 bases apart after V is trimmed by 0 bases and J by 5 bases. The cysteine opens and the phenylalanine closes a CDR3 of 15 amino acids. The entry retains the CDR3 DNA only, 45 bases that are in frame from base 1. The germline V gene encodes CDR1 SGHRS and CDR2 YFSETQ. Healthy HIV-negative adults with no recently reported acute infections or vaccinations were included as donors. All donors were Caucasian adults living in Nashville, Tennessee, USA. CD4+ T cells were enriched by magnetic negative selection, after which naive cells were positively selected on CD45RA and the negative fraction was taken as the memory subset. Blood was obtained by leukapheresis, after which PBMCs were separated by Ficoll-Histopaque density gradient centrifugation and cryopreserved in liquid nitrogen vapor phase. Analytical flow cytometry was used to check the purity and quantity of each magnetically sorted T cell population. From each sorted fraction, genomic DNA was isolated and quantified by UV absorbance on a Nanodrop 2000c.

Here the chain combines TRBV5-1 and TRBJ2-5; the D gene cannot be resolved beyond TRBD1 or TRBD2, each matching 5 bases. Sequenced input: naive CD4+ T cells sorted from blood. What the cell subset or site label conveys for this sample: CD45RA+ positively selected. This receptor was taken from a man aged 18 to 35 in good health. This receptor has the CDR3 CASSLGVSGRETQYF. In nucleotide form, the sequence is TGCGCCAGCAGCTTGGGTGTATCGGGACGGGAGACCCAGTACTTC.